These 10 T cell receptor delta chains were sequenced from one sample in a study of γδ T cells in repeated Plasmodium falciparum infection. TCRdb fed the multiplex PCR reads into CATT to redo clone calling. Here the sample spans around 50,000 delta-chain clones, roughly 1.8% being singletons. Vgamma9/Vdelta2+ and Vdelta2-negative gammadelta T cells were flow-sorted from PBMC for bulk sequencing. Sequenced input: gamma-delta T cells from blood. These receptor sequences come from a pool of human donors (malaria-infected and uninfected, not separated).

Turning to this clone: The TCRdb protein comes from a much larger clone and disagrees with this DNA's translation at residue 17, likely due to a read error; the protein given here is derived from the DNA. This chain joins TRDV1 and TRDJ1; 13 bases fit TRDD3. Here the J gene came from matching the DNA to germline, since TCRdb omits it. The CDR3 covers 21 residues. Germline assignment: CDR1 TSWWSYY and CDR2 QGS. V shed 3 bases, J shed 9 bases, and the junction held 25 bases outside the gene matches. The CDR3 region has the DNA TGTGCTCTTGGGGATCTGGACGGTACTGGGGGATACGCCATATACACCGGTGAACTCATCTTT. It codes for CALGDLDGTGGYAIYTGELIF.

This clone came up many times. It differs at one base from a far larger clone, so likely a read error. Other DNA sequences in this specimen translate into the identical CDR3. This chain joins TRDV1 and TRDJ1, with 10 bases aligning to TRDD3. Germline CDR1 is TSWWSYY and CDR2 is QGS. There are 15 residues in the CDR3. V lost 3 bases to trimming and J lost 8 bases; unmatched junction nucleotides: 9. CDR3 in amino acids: CALGDCTGGYEKLIF. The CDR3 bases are TGTGCTCTTGGGGACTGCACCGGGGGATACGAGAAACTCATCTTT.

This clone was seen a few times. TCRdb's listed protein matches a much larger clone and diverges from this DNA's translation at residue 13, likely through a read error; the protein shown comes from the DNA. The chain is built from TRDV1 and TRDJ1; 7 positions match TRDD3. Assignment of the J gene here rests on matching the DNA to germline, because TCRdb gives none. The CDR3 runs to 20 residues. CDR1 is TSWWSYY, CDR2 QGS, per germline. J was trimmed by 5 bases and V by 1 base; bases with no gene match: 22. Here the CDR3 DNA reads TGTGCTCTTGGGGAACCCTACCCAAACCTCTACTGGAGGATACGAGATAAACTCATCTTT. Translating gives CALGEPYPNLYWRIRDKLIF.

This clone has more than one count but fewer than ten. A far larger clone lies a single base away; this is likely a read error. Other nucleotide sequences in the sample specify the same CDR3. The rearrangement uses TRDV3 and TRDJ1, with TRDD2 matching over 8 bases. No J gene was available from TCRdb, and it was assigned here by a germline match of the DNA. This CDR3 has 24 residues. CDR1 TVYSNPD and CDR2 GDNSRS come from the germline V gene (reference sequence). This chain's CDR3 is CAFTALRPSYIRTGIARYTDKLIF. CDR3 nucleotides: TGCGCCTTCACAGCTCTAAGGCCTTCCTATATACGTACCGGCATTGCTCGGTACACCGATAAACTCATCTTT.

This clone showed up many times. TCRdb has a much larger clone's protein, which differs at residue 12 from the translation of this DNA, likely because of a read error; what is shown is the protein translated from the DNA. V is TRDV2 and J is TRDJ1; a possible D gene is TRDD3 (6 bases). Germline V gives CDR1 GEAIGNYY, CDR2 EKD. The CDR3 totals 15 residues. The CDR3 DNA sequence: TGTGCCTGTGACAACGTGGGGGGCCACACCGATGAACTCATCTTT. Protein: CACDNVGGHTDELIF.

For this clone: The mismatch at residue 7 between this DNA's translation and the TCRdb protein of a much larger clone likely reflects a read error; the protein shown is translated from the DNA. Here the CDR3 reads CALGELGGTLTVYTDKLIF. The CDR3 DNA sequence: TGTGCTCTTGGGGAACTGGGCGGTACGTTAACTGTGTACACCGATAAACTCATCTTT. The chain recombines TRDV1 with TRDJ1, with D unclear. This CDR3 is built from 19 residues. With 0 bases removed from V and 0 bases from J, the gap between germline ends came to 20 bases. The germline CDR1 and CDR2 sequences are TSWWSYY and QGS.

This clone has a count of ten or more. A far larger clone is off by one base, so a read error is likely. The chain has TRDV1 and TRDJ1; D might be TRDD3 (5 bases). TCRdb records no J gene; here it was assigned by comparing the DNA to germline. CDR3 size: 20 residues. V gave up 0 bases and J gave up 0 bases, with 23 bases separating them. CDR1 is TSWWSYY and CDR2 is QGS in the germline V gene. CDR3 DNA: TGTGCTCTTGGGGAACTAGTCTCATGGAACCCGAGGGGGTACACCGATAAACTCATCTTT. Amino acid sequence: CALGELVSWNPRGYTDKLIF.

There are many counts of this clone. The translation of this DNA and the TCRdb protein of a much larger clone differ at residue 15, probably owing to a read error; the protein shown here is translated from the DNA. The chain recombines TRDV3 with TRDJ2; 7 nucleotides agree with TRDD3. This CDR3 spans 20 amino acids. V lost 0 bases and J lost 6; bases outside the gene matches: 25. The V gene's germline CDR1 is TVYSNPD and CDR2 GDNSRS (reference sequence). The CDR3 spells CAFSYPFSRGRGMHAAQLFF. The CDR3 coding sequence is TGTGCCTTTAGCTATCCCTTTTCGCGAGGACGGGGGATGCATGCAGCACAACTCTTCTTT.

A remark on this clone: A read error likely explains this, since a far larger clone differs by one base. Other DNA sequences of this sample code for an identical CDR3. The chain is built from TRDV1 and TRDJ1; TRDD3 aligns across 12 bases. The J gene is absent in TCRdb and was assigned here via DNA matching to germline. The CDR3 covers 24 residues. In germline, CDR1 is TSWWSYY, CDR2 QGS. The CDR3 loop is CALGEGGSDSDWGILTPCLDKLIF. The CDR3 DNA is TGTGCCCTTGGGGAAGGCGGGTCAGATTCCGACTGGGGGATACTCACACCGTGTCTCGATAAACTCATCTTT.

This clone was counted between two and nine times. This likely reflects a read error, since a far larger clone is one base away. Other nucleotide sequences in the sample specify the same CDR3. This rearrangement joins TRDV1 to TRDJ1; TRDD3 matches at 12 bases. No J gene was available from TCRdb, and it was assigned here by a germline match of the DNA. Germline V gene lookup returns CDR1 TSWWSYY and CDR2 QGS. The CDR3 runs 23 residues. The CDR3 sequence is CALGAPPTGILGDTNLCTDKLIF. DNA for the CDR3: TGTGCTCTTGGGGCACCTCCTACGGGCATACTGGGGGATACCAATCTTTGCACCGACAAACTCATCTTT.